This T cell receptor beta chain was captured by sequencing in a study of cytomegalovirus exposure and HLA in healthy donors. In the study overall: Earlier sequencing of 150 million to 200 million T cells yielded under 120 million unique TCR beta sequences.

Study-level points and caveats: The study put some 150 TCR beta chains on its list as cytomegalovirus-associated. A missense variant in DCLRE1C was later tied to TCR beta V- and J-gene trimming. In a later analysis, across HLA loci, associated TCR counts were highest for DRB1, lowest for HLA-C.

This CDR3 comprises 15 residues. Germline V gene lookup returns CDR1 LNHNV and CDR2 YYDKDF (reference sequence). The V end was cut by 0 bases, the J end by 1 base, with 7 bases between. 13 Jbeta primers and 60 Vbeta primers were used for the PCR. Data came from immunoSEQ multiplex PCR; TCRdb stores just in-frame clones and leaves some out. The sample shows around 48,000 clones, and over 2% sits with its ten largest clones. Turning to this clone: The antigen is undetermined.

The sequence came from a female donor in good health and CMV-seronegative. Input material: PBMCs. The chain is built from TRBV15 and TRBJ1-5; maybe TRBD1 (5 bases). The CDR3 loop is CATSRDRGSNQPQHF. DNA of the CDR3: TGTGCCACCAGCAGAGATAGGGGCAGCAATCAGCCCCAGCATTTT.